This record covers a single T cell receptor (beta chain). Its antigen is unknown. This sample was taken from a study of T-cell memory formation after mild COVID-19. Study-level points and caveats: Pre-infection memory held some responding clones, suggesting pre-existing cross-reactive T cells responded. Mostly located in CM and EM were contracting CD4+ clones, with contracting CD8+ clones located in EMRA.

Using constant-segment primers, 5'RACE produced TCR alpha and TCR beta cDNA libraries carrying sample barcodes and UMIs. TCRdb re-called the 5' RACE reads with MiXCR, one entry per CDR3 protein. The sample lists 95,000 to 120,000 distinct CDR3 sequences, roughly a sixth occurring once. Between the trimmed V and J ends, which lost 5 bases and 0 bases, there was a span of 11 bases. This CDR3 has 15 amino acids. CDR1 and CDR2 (germline): SEHNR, FQNEAQ (reference sequence). This TCR was recovered from a young man who had mild COVID-19 (a few samples of this study predate the infection). Cell type and time point are not known. Sequencing was carried out using PBMCs or a T cell subset sorted from them (not recorded which). V and J are TRBV7-9 and TRBJ1-3, with TRBD1 as a possible D gene (5 bases). The CDR3 bases are TGTGCCAGCAGCGCATACCAGGGCTCTGGAAACACCATATATTTT. Translated, it gives CASSAYQGSGNTIYF.